This T cell receptor beta chain was recorded in a study of blood T cell repertoires in COVID-19 (dated by TCRdb to about 2020). With respect to the entire study: Samples from collaborators originated in the United States, Italy and Spain and spanned both the acute and convalescent phases of COVID-19. The prospective study material was composed of cDNA or gDNA derived from T cells, B-cell-depleted T cells, or PBMCs. The dataset comprised deeply sampled blood TCRbeta repertoires from subjects exposed to, actively infected with, or recovered from COVID-19. A freely available public database, intended as a resource for researchers studying the immune response to SARS-CoV-2, is where the repertoires were released. Samples came from the ongoing ImmuneRACE study (first 160 participants) plus 1,254 subjects from 6 global collaborators. Sample metadata almost always included a de-identified subject ID, COVID-19 status, age in years and sex. HLA class I and class II types, where available, came from metadata supplied by the sample provider rather than from assay-based typing.

From a lookup of the germline V gene, CDR1 and CDR2 are MNHEY and SVGAGI. The CDR3 measures 13 amino acids from cysteine to phenylalanine. The CDR3 DNA has 39 bases and is translated from base 1. V and J are truncated by 1 base and 5 bases respectively, leaving an intervening sequence of 8 bases. This clone was detected once. What antigen it recognizes has not been identified. The sample holds no much larger clone one base away, and base qualities are not on file. General conclusions and limits of the study: How much clinical and demographic metadata was included differed by source and by participant, and the metadata was provided uncurated.

TCRbeta CDR3 regions were amplified from genomic DNA using the immunoSEQ Assay, a bias-controlled multiplex PCR. For the original study's pipeline: Within the assay, amplification of reference gene primers was used to estimate how many nucleated cells each sample contained. To quantify the absolute abundance of each unique TCRbeta CDR3 rearrangement, sequence reads were collapsed and filtered. Productive Simpson clonality was computed per sample as the square root of Simpson's diversity index over productive rearrangements. This immuneACCESS table, as held by TCRdb, lists in-frame sequences with V and J called but not all clones. Of the missing ones, under half trace to an unresolved V gene in checked studies; the others have no known cause. The V and J calls and clone size are taken from that table; D and trimming were inferred from the DNA. In all, the sample holds 200,000 to 300,000 clones, and about nine tenths of those were seen once. The ten top clones hold approximately 0.8% of the sample.

In Seattle, one collaborating source enrolled patients while the infection was active and tracked those patients longitudinally over the course of disease. The collaborating institutions used their own protocols to collect whole blood in K2EDTA tubes. Collaborator samples were shipped for TCRbeta analysis as frozen whole blood, isolated PBMCs, or DNA extracted from either sample type. This sequence originates from a man aged 25 to 40 with COVID-19, enrolled during active disease. Sequencing was carried out using peripheral blood. The chain links TRBV6-5 with TRBJ1-1; the D gene is perhaps TRBD1, on 6 matching bases. DNA sequence: TGTGCCAGCAGTTACTTCCAGGGGACTGAAGCTTTCTTT. Translated, this gives CASSYFQGTEAFF.